The following is a TCR beta chain sequence with its context. This record belongs to a study of blood T cell repertoires in COVID-19. Looking at the study overall: The origin of the acute and convalescent COVID-19 samples was the United States, Italy and Spain.

Germline CDR1 is MNHNY and CDR2 is SVGAGI (reference sequence). The CDR3 consists of 15 residues. Trimming removed 2 bases from V and 6 bases from J, with 16 bases in between. Original processing methods: Amplification of reference gene primers was used by the study to estimate nucleated cell counts. Clones were sequenced by immunoSEQ multiplex PCR, and TCRdb holds only the in-frame ones, with some missing. The V and J calls and clone size are taken from that table; D and trimming were inferred from the DNA. Among about 270,000 clones, more than 75% were seen once, and the ten largest hold approximately 2.6%. Participants' own reports of clinical history determined their cohort assignment.

What was sequenced was PBMCs or T cells enriched from blood (not recorded which). The sequence was obtained from a woman aged 18-29 years who had recovered from COVID-19. The rearrangement uses TRBV6-6 and TRBJ1-2; TRBD1 is a possible D gene (6 bases). In nucleotides, the CDR3 is TGTGCCAGCAGTTACAACGACAGGTTGCGGGATGGCTACACCTTC. Translated, it gives CASSYNDRLRDGYTF.